The next 20 T cell receptor beta chains were all read from a single sample in a study of blood T cell repertoires in COVID-19 (dated by TCRdb to 2020 to 2021). Receptor amplification or capture employed the immunoSEQ multiplex PCR assay. TCRdb retrieved this table from immuneACCESS and kept in-frame rearrangements only. Not all clones are present; in checked studies, unresolved V genes account for under half, and no reason is known for the remainder. A total of 250,000 or so clones appear in this sample, around 86% of them only once. Approximately 9.7% of the sample is taken by the ten largest. The sample comprised peripheral blood. Source of these receptors: a man in his forties with active or convalescent COVID-19.

J is TRBJ1-6 and V is TRBV18; perhaps TRBD1 as D (5 bases). V lost 4 bases, J lost 9 bases, and 16 bases lay in between. CDR3 length: 15 residues. Germline values: CDR1 KGHSH, CDR2 LQKENI. The chain's CDR3 is CASSLGDGGSSPLHF. In DNA form, the CDR3 reads TGTGCCAGCTCACTCGGGGACGGGGGGAGTTCACCCCTCCACTTT. The whole variable domain, remainder taken from reference TRBV18 and TRBJ1-6, is NAGVMQNPRHLVRRRGQEARLRCSPMKGHSHVYWYRQLPEEGLKFMVYLQKENIIDESGMPKERFSAEFPKEGPSILRIQQVVRGDSAAYFCASSLGDGGSSPLHFGNGTRLTVT.

The rearrangement links TRBV6-1 to TRBJ2-6; maybe TRBD1 (6 bases). Germline CDR1 MNHNS, CDR2 SASEGT. The CDR3 has 16 residues. V lost 4 bases to trimming and J lost 1 base, with 11 bases between them. The DNA of the CDR3 is TGTGCCAGCAGTGCCCCTACAGGGTCTGGGGCCAACGTCCTGACTTTC. Translation gives CASSAPTGSGANVLTF.

The J gene is TRBJ1-5, the V gene TRBV28, with D unclear. CDR1 is MDHEN and CDR2 is SYDVKM in the germline V gene. Trimming stripped 6 bases from V and 6 bases from J, with 12 bases between. The length of the CDR3 is 13 residues. The CDR3 here is CASSLEGAQPQHF. Here the CDR3 DNA reads TGTGCCAGCAGCCTGGAGGGCGCTCAGCCCCAGCATTTT. Variable domain in full (rest from reference TRBV28 and TRBJ1-5): DVKVTQSSRYLVKRTGEKVFLECVQDMDHENMFWYRQDPGLGLRLIYFSYDVKMKEKGDIPEGYSVSREKKERFSLILESASTNQTSMYLCASSLEGAQPQHFGDGTRLSIL.

V is TRBV18 and J is TRBJ1-1, with D perhaps matching TRBD1 (6 bases). The CDR3 covers 13 residues. Germline CDR1 KGHSH, CDR2 LQKENI. Trimming cost V 2 bases and J 8 bases, with 12 bases left between them. As DNA, the CDR3 is TGTGCCAGCTCACCAAGCCGGGACATAGAAGCTTTCTTT. As protein: CASSPSRDIEAFF.

The chain joins TRBV3-1 (or the pseudogene TRBV3-2) to TRBJ1-2; no clear D gene. V was cut by 0 bases and J by 4 bases, with 9 bases left in between. This CDR3 contains 14 residues. The germline CDR1 and CDR2 sequences are LGHDT and YNNKEL (reference sequence). The CDR3 protein is CASSQDPGSYGYTF. The CDR3 DNA follows: TGTGCCAGCAGCCAAGATCCCGGGAGCTATGGCTACACCTTC.

V and J are TRBV25-1 and TRBJ2-2; the match to TRBD1 covers 8 bases. V lost 5 bases to trimming and J lost 5 bases; unmatched junction nucleotides: 7. The CDR3 covers 15 residues. Germline V gene lookup returns CDR1 MGHDK and CDR2 SYGVNS. As DNA, the CDR3 is TGTGCCAGCAGTACCCGACAGGGGTTGACCGGGGAGCTGTTTTTT. Translating gives CASSTRQGLTGELFF.

Comment on this clone: In the same sample, other DNA sequences code for this CDR3. The CDR3 DNA follows: TGTGCCAGCAGCTTGGCCGCGAACACCGGGGAGCTGTTTTTT. This encodes CASSLAANTGELFF. This chain uses TRBV7-9 with TRBJ2-2; D is unresolved. Germline CDR1 and CDR2: SEHNR and FQNEAQ (reference sequence). Trimming stripped 3 bases from V and 0 bases from J, with 5 bases between. This CDR3 has 14 amino acids. The whole variable domain, filled in from reference TRBV7-9 and TRBJ2-2, reads DTGVSQNPRHKITKRGQNVTFRCDPISEHNRLYWYRQTLGQGPEFLTYFQNEAQLEKSRLLSDRFSAERPKGSFSTLEIQRTEQGDSAMYLCASSLAANTGELFFGEGSRLTVL.

The sample holds a few counts of this clone. The chain has TRBV7-2 and TRBJ1-4; a possible D gene is TRBD1 (6 bases). Per the germline V gene, CDR1 is SGHTA and CDR2 is FQGNSA. The V gene lost 2 bases and the J gene lost 1 base, with 11 bases spanning the gap. This CDR3 contains 16 residues. In nucleotides, the CDR3 is TGTGCCAGCAGCTTATCAGGGGCAGTAACTAATGAAAAACTGTTTTTT. It yields the protein CASSLSGAVTNEKLFF.

The gene calls are TRBV5-4 and TRBJ2-1; 7 nucleotides align to TRBD1. Germline V CDR1 and CDR2: SGHNT, YYREEE (reference sequence). The CDR3 is 13 amino acids. V lost 4 bases to trimming and J lost 5 bases; unmatched junction nucleotides: 3. The CDR3 sequence is CASSQTGNNEQFF. The CDR3 nucleotides are TGTGCCAGCAGCCAGACAGGGAACAATGAGCAGTTCTTC.

This chain connects TRBV27 to TRBJ2-1; D is perhaps TRBD1 (6 bases). Germline assignment: CDR1 MNHEY and CDR2 SMNVEV (reference sequence). This CDR3 is built from 14 residues. V was shortened by 7 bases and J by 4 bases, with 14 bases between the two germline ends. The CDR3 coding sequence is TGTGCCAGCAAGATACAGGGAATTTACAATGAGCAGTTCTTC. Its translation: CASKIQGIYNEQFF.

The chain combines TRBV5-1 with TRBJ2-1; D not certain. The germline gives CDR1 SGHRS, CDR2 YFSETQ. This CDR3 region has 15 residues. Trimming removed 0 bases at V and 7 bases at J, with 14 bases between. The CDR3 reads CASSLASTRLNEQFF. CDR3 nucleotide sequence: TGCGCCAGCAGCTTGGCCTCTACGAGGCTGAATGAGCAGTTCTTC.

Written as DNA, the CDR3 is TGTGCCAGCAGCCAAGAGTACGGGGAGCTGTTTTTT. This codes for CASSQEYGELFF. V and J are TRBV3-1 (or the pseudogene TRBV3-2) and TRBJ2-2; D uncertain. CDR3 length: 12 residues. Trimming stripped 0 bases from V and 7 bases from J, with 3 bases between. In germline, CDR1 is LGHDT, CDR2 YNNKEL (reference sequence).

In nucleotides, the CDR3 is TGTGCCAGCAGCTTAGTGGGCACCCTTAACTATGGCTACACCTTC. Protein sequence: CASSLVGTLNYGYTF. V and J are TRBV7-6 and TRBJ1-2; D gene ambiguous. Germline V CDR1 and CDR2: SGHVS, FNYEAQ. The CDR3 runs to 15 residues. The V end lost 1 base, the J end lost 1 base, and 10 bases lay between the germline ends.

The gene calls are TRBV18 and TRBJ2-7; 8 bases fit TRBD2. This CDR3 has 15 amino acids. With V trimmed by 3 bases and J by 2 bases, 6 bases remained unmatched. CDR1 KGHSH and CDR2 LQKENI come from the germline V gene. This chain's CDR3 is CASSPASGRTYEQYF. In DNA, the CDR3 is TGTGCCAGCTCACCTGCGAGCGGGAGAACCTACGAGCAGTACTTC.

The chain has TRBV6-1 and TRBJ2-5; tentatively, D is TRBD1 (6 bases). The CDR3 extends over 14 amino acids. Germline V gives CDR1 MNHNS, CDR2 SASEGT. The ends were cut back, 3 bases at V and 9 bases at J, with 17 bases in the middle. The CDR3 sequence is CASSEAGAEGAQYF. CDR3 nucleotides: TGTGCCAGCAGTGAGGCGGGCGCCGAGGGGGCCCAGTACTTC.

The chain links TRBV2 to TRBJ2-5, with 9 bases fitting TRBD2. The V gene's germline CDR1 is SNHLY and CDR2 FYNNEI. Trimming removed 4 bases from V and 7 bases from J; junction bases left unmatched: 7. The CDR3 extends over 14 amino acids. CDR3 in DNA: TGTGCCAGCAGTGGGGCGGGGGGGCCAAGGACCCAGTACTTC. Translated: CASSGAGGPRTQYF. The full variable domain, its missing parts supplied by reference TRBV2 and TRBJ2-5, is EPEVTQTPSHQVTQMGQEVILRCVPISNHLYFYWYRQILGQKVEFLVSFYNNEISEKSEIFDDQFSVERPDGSNFTLKIRSTKLEDSAMYFCASSGAGGPRTQYFGPGTRLLVL.

The chain couples TRBV29-1 to TRBJ1-2; D call uncertain. Germline V lookup: CDR1 SQVTM, CDR2 ANQGSEA. The CDR3 has 13 residues. Trimming took 0 bases from V and 4 from J, leaving 9 bases between them. CDR3 bases: TGCAGCGTTGAAGATCGGCGGTCCTATGGCTACACCTTC. Translating it yields CSVEDRRSYGYTF.

This clone was seen ten or more times. The V gene is TRBV18, the J gene TRBJ1-4; 8 nucleotides align to TRBD1. CDR1 is KGHSH, CDR2 LQKENI, per germline. The V segment lost 3 bases and the J segment 1 base; nucleotides outside the gene matches: 1. This CDR3 has 15 residues. CDR3 DNA sequence: TGTGCCAGCTCACCCGGACAGGGAACTAATGAAAAACTGTTTTTT. Protein product: CASSPGQGTNEKLFF.

The chain is built from TRBV6-4 and TRBJ1-5; D gene ambiguous. There are 13 residues in the CDR3. Germline CDR1 reads MRHNA; CDR2 reads SNTAGT. Deletions cut 3 bases from V and 12 bases from J, with 15 bases between. The CDR3 protein is CASSEGPGSLQHF. CDR3 DNA sequence: TGTGCCAGCAGTGAAGGGCCGGGGAGTCTCCAGCATTTT.

As regards this clone: Other DNA sequences in this sample translate to the same CDR3. The CDR3, as DNA: TGTGCCAGCAGTTCGCCGGGACAGGGCAACTATGGCTACACCTTC. It translates to CASSSPGQGNYGYTF. The chain is built from TRBV28 and TRBJ1-2, with TRBD1 identical over 9 bases. CDR3 length equals 15 residues. Per germline, CDR1 MDHEN and CDR2 SYDVKM. The J segment lost 2 bases and the V segment lost 4 bases, leaving 5 bases of the junction unmatched.